What follows are 23 T cell receptor beta chains derived from one specimen sequenced in a study of blood T cells in healthy people across ages. A second about 7 to 11 cycle PCR used barcoded and J-beta primers. One entry per CDR3 protein results from TCRdb running MiXCR on the 5' RACE reads. The table lists more than 1,000,000 distinct CDR3 sequences, 20% to 25% of them singletons. The same data also went into a second study, on T cells of mothers and their children.

Sequencing was done on a sample of blood. Receptors were obtained from a girl aged 2-10 years in good health.

This clonotype turned up a few times. This chain joins TRBV7-2 and TRBJ2-4; D gene ambiguous. Germline-derived CDR1 and CDR2 are SGHTA and FQGNSA. V was trimmed by 6 bases and J by 8 bases, leaving 8 bases between them. This CDR3 region has 11 residues. CDR3 in DNA: TGTGCCAGCAGGCAGAGCGACATTCAGTACTTC. Amino acid sequence: CASRQSDIQYF.

This clonotype was seen more than once but under ten times. The chain is built from TRBV6-4 and TRBJ2-2, with unresolved D. There are 12 residues in the CDR3. The germline V gene has CDR1 MRHNA and CDR2 SNTAGT. Between the trimmed V and J ends, which lost 3 bases and 5 bases, there was a span of 4 bases. DNA for the CDR3: TGTGCCAGCAGTGATTGGACCGGGGAGCTGTTTTTT. It yields the protein CASSDWTGELFF.

The chain employs TRBV5-1 and TRBJ1-2; unclear D gene. The germline V gene encodes CDR1 SGHRS and CDR2 YFSETQ. The V gene lost 4 bases and the J gene lost 5 bases, with 15 bases spanning the gap. The CDR3 is made up of 14 amino acids. This CDR3 reads CASSGEFGGYGYTF. CDR3 coding DNA: TGCGCCAGCAGCGGGGAGTTTGGCGGGTATGGCTACACCTTC.

The V call is TRBV28, the J call TRBJ2-3, with 7 bases that match TRBD2. CDR1 and CDR2 from the germline V gene are MDHEN and SYDVKM. V dropped 3 bases and J dropped 7; count of bases not matched to a gene: 7. This CDR3 spans 14 amino acids. CDR3 region: CASSFGGGPNTQYF. In nucleotides, the CDR3 is TGTGCCAGCAGTTTCGGCGGGGGACCCAATACGCAGTATTTT.

The chain has TRBV7-9 and TRBJ2-1; TRBD2 matches at 16 bases. There are 17 residues in the CDR3. Trimming removed 1 base from V and 8 bases from J; junction bases left unmatched: 5. CDR1 and CDR2 from the germline V gene are SEHNR and FQNEAQ (reference sequence). In nucleotides, the CDR3 is TGTGCCAGCAGCTTAGTCCCCGGGACTAGCGGGAGGGATGAGCAGTTCTTC. This translates into CASSLVPGTSGRDEQFF.

V and J are TRBV13 and TRBJ2-1; tentative D call: TRBD2 (6 bases). Germline V gives CDR1 PRHDT, CDR2 FYEKMQ (reference sequence). The CDR3 consists of 13 residues. V was shortened by 8 bases and J by 7 bases, with 15 bases between the two germline ends. The CDR3 reads CASGPGERNEQFF. DNA for the CDR3: TGTGCCAGCGGACCGGGAGAACGAAATGAGCAGTTCTTC.

The chain carries TRBV9 and TRBJ1-2; D unclear. Germline CDR1 SGDLS, CDR2 YYNGEE. Trimming shortened V by 2 bases and J by 2 bases, and 16 bases separated the two germline ends. This CDR3 region has 16 residues. The CDR3 is CASSVSGDTGNYGYTF. DNA of the CDR3: TGTGCCAGCAGCGTTAGCGGTGACACGGGCAACTATGGCTACACCTTC.

V usage is TRBV29-1 and J usage is TRBJ2-3; 8 nucleotides align to TRBD2. The CDR3 covers 14 residues. Germline V gene data show CDR1 as SQVTM and CDR2 as ANQGSEA. With V trimmed by 3 bases and J by 3 bases, 5 bases remained unmatched. The CDR3 loop reads CSVDSGGGTDTQYF. The CDR3 DNA sequence: TGCAGCGTTGACTCGGGGGGGGGTACAGATACGCAGTATTTT.

This clonotype has ten or more counts. The V call is TRBV20-1, the J call TRBJ2-5, with TRBD2 matching over 8 bases. The J segment lost 4 bases and the V segment lost 6 bases, leaving 7 bases of the junction unmatched. CDR3 length equals 13 residues. Germline lookup yields CDR1 DFQATT and CDR2 SNEGSKA (reference sequence). CDR3 sequence (DNA): TGCAGTGCCAACGGGGGGGCAGGAGAGACCCAGTACTTC. Its protein is CSANGGAGETQYF.

This sequence joins TRBV6-1 and TRBJ1-4, with D possibly TRBD1 on 6 matching bases. The germline V gene has CDR1 MNHNS and CDR2 SASEGT. Trimming stripped 2 bases from V and 6 bases from J, with 13 bases between. CDR3 length equals 15 residues. CDR3 in DNA: TGTGCCAGCAGTGAACATCACAGGGCAGATGAAAAACTGTTTTTT. This codes for CASSEHHRADEKLFF.

This clonotype was found a few times. The chain joins TRBV29-1 to TRBJ1-5, with D possibly being TRBD1 (5 bases). CDR3 length equals 12 residues. CDR1 is SQVTM, CDR2 ANQGSEA, per germline. Trimming pared 7 bases from V and 3 bases from J, leaving 10 bases between. The CDR3 bases are TGCAGCGGGGGCCTTCCCAATCAGCCCCAGCATTTT. Amino acid sequence: CSGGLPNQPQHF. Combining the CDR3 with reference TRBV29-1 and TRBJ1-5 gives the whole variable domain SAVISQKPSRDICQRGTSLTIQCQVDSQVTMMFWYRQQPGQSLTLIATANQGSEATYESGFVIDKFPISRPNLTFSTLTVSNMSPEDSSIYLCSGGLPNQPQHFGDGTRLSIL.

This clonotype came up a few times. This rearrangement joins TRBV27 to TRBJ2-7; TRBD2 aligns across 8 bases. Germline V gene data show CDR1 as MNHEY and CDR2 as SMNVEV (reference sequence). This CDR3 contains 15 residues. The ends lost 6 bases at V and 3 bases at J; junction bases unmatched: 10. Here the CDR3 DNA reads TGTGCCAGCAGAGGCCTAGCGGGTCGAGTCTACGAGCAGTACTTC. Its protein product is CASRGLAGRVYEQYF.

A note on this clonotype: One junction end disagrees with the germline gene, perhaps due to a read error. The rearrangement uses TRBV5-1 and TRBJ1-5; D is undetermined. The CDR3 sequence is 15 residues long. Germline V lookup: CDR1 SGHRS, CDR2 YFSETQ. In DNA form, the CDR3 reads TGTGCCAGCAGCTTAGGTACTGGTAGCAATCAGCCCCAGCATTTT. Its protein is CASSLGTGSNQPQHF. Looking up the rest from reference TRBV5-1 and TRBJ1-5 gives the full variable domain: KAGVTQTPRYLIKTRGQQVTLSCSPISGHRSVSWYQQTPGQGLQFLFEYFSETQRNKGNFPGRFSGRQFSNSRSEMNVSTLELGDSALYLCASSLGTGSNQPQHFGDGTRLSIL.

This clonotype turned up a few times. In DNA, the CDR3 is TGCAGTGCTAGAGATATGGCGCAGGGCAACTATGGCTACACCTTC. Amino acids: CSARDMAQGNYGYTF. The gene calls are TRBV20-1 and TRBJ1-2; a weak D match, TRBD1 (5 bases). Per germline, CDR1 DFQATT and CDR2 SNEGSKA (reference sequence). CDR3 size: 15 residues. V lost 0 bases, J lost 2 bases, and 13 bases lay in between.

There are a few counts of this clonotype. V is TRBV4-1 and J is TRBJ2-7; D possibly uses TRBD1 or TRBD2 (5 bases each). CDR1 and CDR2 (germline): MGHRA, YSYEKL. The CDR3 runs to 16 residues. Trimming removed 0 bases from V and 1 base from J, with 13 bases in between. The DNA for the CDR3 is TGCGCCAGCAGCCAAGAAGGGGACCCAATATCCTACGAGCAGTACTTC. Its protein is CASSQEGDPISYEQYF.

V usage is TRBV15 and J usage is TRBJ1-1, with unresolved D. From germline, CDR1 is LNHNV and CDR2 YYDKDF (reference sequence). V lost 0 bases and J lost 6, with 8 bases in between. CDR3 length: 13 residues. CDR3 DNA: TGTGCCACCAGCAGAGATCGCGGGGCTGAAGCTTTCTTT. Translated, it gives CATSRDRGAEAFF. The full variable domain, its missing parts supplied by reference TRBV15 and TRBJ1-1, is DAMVIQNPRYQVTQFGKPVTLSCSQTLNHNVMYWYQQKSSQAPKLLFHYYDKDFNNEADTPDNFQSRRPNTSFCFLDIRSPGLGDTAMYLCATSRDRGAEAFFGQGTRLTVV.

This rearrangement joins TRBV5-1 to TRBJ2-7; 7 positions agree with TRBD1. CDR1 is SGHRS, CDR2 YFSETQ, per germline. The CDR3 consists of 15 residues. V shed 2 bases and J 3 bases; nucleotides not matched to a gene: 8. This CDR3 is CASSFEGAVGYEQYF. The CDR3 DNA is TGCGCCAGCAGCTTTGAGGGGGCTGTCGGCTACGAGCAGTACTTC. Complete variable domain (other parts from reference TRBV5-1 and TRBJ2-7): KAGVTQTPRYLIKTRGQQVTLSCSPISGHRSVSWYQQTPGQGLQFLFEYFSETQRNKGNFPGRFSGRQFSNSRSEMNVSTLELGDSALYLCASSFEGAVGYEQYFGPGTRLTVT.

This chain joins TRBV4-3 and TRBJ2-7; weak D call: TRBD2 (6 bases). Trimming pared 3 bases from V and 3 bases from J, leaving 12 bases between. The CDR3 runs 14 residues. CDR1 is LGHNA and CDR2 is YSLEER in the germline V gene. CDR3 in DNA: TGCGCCAGCAGCCACGGACGGGGGTTCTACGAGCAGTACTTC. This translates into CASSHGRGFYEQYF.

This clonotype has just a few counts. The chain joins TRBV7-2 to TRBJ1-2; the D is unclear. The CDR3 is 15 residues long. Germline V gene sequence: CDR1 SGHTA, CDR2 FQGNSA. V shed 4 bases and J shed 4 bases, with 16 bases lying between them. In nucleotides, the CDR3 is TGTGCCAGCAGCTACGCCCCACAAGGCCCCTATGGCTACACCTTC. As protein: CASSYAPQGPYGYTF.

This clonotype was seen only a few times. This chain connects TRBV5-4 to TRBJ2-3; 7 nucleotides align to TRBD2. V shed 4 bases and J 5 bases; nucleotides not matched to a gene: 4. Per the germline V gene, CDR1 is SGHNT and CDR2 is YYREEE (reference sequence). The CDR3 has 13 residues. The CDR3 region is CASSRDYRDTQYF. The CDR3, as DNA: TGTGCCAGCAGCCGGGACTATCGAGATACGCAGTATTTT.

The chain has TRBV25-1 and TRBJ2-1, with D possibly being TRBD2 (5 bases). The DNA matches TRBJ2-5 better at its end, which makes the J call doubtful. The CDR3 spans 15 residues. Germline V lookup: CDR1 MGHDK, CDR2 SYGVNS. CDR3 protein: CASSEYLTEEETQYF. The CDR3 nucleotides read TGTGCCAGCAGTGAATATTTAACGGAGGAGGAGACCCAGTACTTC.

The chain uses TRBV6-5 and TRBJ2-7, with D possibly being TRBD1 or TRBD2 (5 bases each). Looked up from germline, CDR1 is MNHEY and CDR2 is SVGAGI. The CDR3 consists of 13 residues. Trimming removed 6 bases from V and 2 bases from J, with 11 bases in between. CDR3 residues: CASSMGETYEQYF. The CDR3 bases are TGTGCCAGCAGCATGGGGGAAACCTACGAGCAGTACTTC.

This clonotype has a handful of counts. V gene TRBV28 combines with J gene TRBJ1-1; TRBD1 agrees at 7 bases. Trimming took 6 bases from V and 6 from J; bases not matched to a gene: 13. In germline, CDR1 is MDHEN, CDR2 SYDVKM. There are 15 residues in the CDR3. The chain's CDR3 is CASSLFSTGKSEAFF. The CDR3 coding sequence is TGTGCCAGCAGCCTATTCTCGACAGGGAAGTCTGAAGCTTTCTTT. Together with reference TRBV28 and TRBJ1-1, the CDR3 gives the full variable domain: DVKVTQSSRYLVKRTGEKVFLECVQDMDHENMFWYRQDPGLGLRLIYFSYDVKMKEKGDIPEGYSVSREKKERFSLILESASTNQTSMYLCASSLFSTGKSEAFFGQGTRLTVV.